This T cell receptor (beta chain) was obtained from a study of human T cells and chemical hapten exposure. TCRdb itself ran the RACE reads through MiXCR, one entry per CDR3 protein. The sample includes around 62,000 distinct CDR3 sequences, about 7% of them seen just once. Germline lookup yields CDR1 DFQATT and CDR2 SNEGSKA (reference sequence). The CDR3 runs to 12 residues. Trimming took 4 bases from V and 6 from J; bases not matched to a gene: 5. Time point described: pre-sensitization, week 0. Described treatment: therapeutic diphenylcyclopropenone sensitization with weekly scalp DPC. The specimen comprised whole blood, sampled in connection with sensitization to the hapten diphenylcyclopropenone (DPC). The source of this sequence is a woman aged 30 to 39 with alopecia areata. Some clones in this sample may be carry-over from other donors' samples. V is TRBV20-1 and J is TRBJ1-1; 7 nucleotides line up with TRBD1. The CDR3 nucleotides read TGCAGTGCTATGCAGGGGGGCGCTGAAGCTTTCTTT. As protein: CSAMQGGAEAFF.